This T cell receptor beta chain was recovered during a study of blood T cell repertoires in COVID-19. As for the study in general: Material from acute and convalescent COVID-19 was sourced from the United States, Italy and Spain. Sources were T cells, B-cell-depleted T cells, or PBMCs; the material itself was cDNA or gDNA.

Authors' data handling: Estimation of nucleated cell counts relied on the amplification of reference gene primers. The data were produced by immunoSEQ multiplex PCR, yet TCRdb's version contains in-frame clones alone and is incomplete. D and trimming come from the DNA, and the V and J calls and clone size come from that table. The profile shows some 54,000 clones, approximately 83% of them singletons. Germline CDR1 and CDR2: MGHRA and YSYEKL. The ends lost 3 bases at V and 6 bases at J; junction bases unmatched: 4. The CDR3 totals 15 residues. The TCR originated in a man aged 65 to 79 with active COVID-19. J is TRBJ2-1 and V is TRBV4-1, with 11 bases matching TRBD1. Sequencing used peripheral blood. CDR3 bases: TGCGCCAGCAGCCAGGCCGGGACAGGGGGCAATGAGCAGTTCTTC. Translating it yields CASSQAGTGGNEQFF.